The present T cell receptor beta chain was sequenced within a study of PD-L1 blockade in urothelial cancer. Overall study: Investigators checked blood 3 weeks (second dose) and 6 weeks after treatment start. Blood samples had a median of 141,255 T cells.

Every PCR got spiked synthetic TCR analog templates. Only in-frame clones appear in the TCRdb table, and some are missing; sequencing was by immunoSEQ multiplex PCR. The sample includes around 100,000 clones, approximately 89% of them seen just once. Time point given: peripheral blood 6 weeks after treatment start. Turning to this clone: Its matching antigen is unknown.

Findings and caveats of the study: By 3 weeks, tumor-associated blood clones had expanded more in durable-benefit patients.

V lost 2 bases and J 9 bases, leaving 20 bases between the germline ends. CDR3 length: 16 amino acids. CDR1 MDHEN and CDR2 SYDVKM come from the germline V gene. The material sequenced was PBMCs, taken around atezolizumab (anti-PD-L1) treatment. The sequence was collected from a man between 60 and 70 years old with urothelial cancer. The chain employs TRBV28 and TRBJ2-1, with a possible D match to TRBD2 (5 bases). CDR3 in amino acids: CASSLGLTDSAGEQFF. Written as DNA, the CDR3 is TGTGCCAGCAGTTTAGGGCTTACTGACTCGGCGGGTGAGCAGTTCTTC.